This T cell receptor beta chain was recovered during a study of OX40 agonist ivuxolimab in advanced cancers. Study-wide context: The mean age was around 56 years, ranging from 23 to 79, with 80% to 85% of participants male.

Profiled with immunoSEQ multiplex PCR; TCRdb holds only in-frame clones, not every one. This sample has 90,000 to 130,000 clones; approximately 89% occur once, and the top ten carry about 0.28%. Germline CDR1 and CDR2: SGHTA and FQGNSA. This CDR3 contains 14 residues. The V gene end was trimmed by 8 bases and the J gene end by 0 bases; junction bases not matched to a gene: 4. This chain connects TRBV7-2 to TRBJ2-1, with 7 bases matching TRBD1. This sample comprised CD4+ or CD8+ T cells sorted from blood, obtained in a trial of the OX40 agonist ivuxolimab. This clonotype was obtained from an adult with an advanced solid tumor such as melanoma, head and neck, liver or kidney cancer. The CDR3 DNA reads TGTGCCAGCCGCAGGGGGAGCTCCTACAATGAGCAGTTCTTC. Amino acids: CASRRGSSYNEQFF. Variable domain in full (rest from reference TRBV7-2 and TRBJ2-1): GAGVSQSPSNKVTEKGKDVELRCDPISGHTALYWYRQSLGQGLEFLIYFQGNSAPDKSGLPSDRFSAERTGGSVSTLTIQRTQQEDSAVYLCASRRGSSYNEQFFGPGTRLTVL.